These 6 T cell receptor beta chains share one sample of origin, sequenced in a study of cytomegalovirus exposure and HLA in healthy donors. PCR primers comprised 60 Vbeta and 13 Jbeta primers. This table comes from immunoSEQ multiplex PCR, and its TCRdb copy is limited to in-frame clones, with some not included. The profile shows 60,000 to 85,000 clones, roughly 70% of them singletons. The sequenced sample consisted of PBMCs. These receptors came from a man aged 55-75 years in good health and CMV-seropositive.

This chain links TRBV7-6 with TRBJ2-3; TRBD2 matches 11 bases. CDR3 length: 17 residues. Germline V gene data show CDR1 as SGHVS and CDR2 as FNYEAQ. The trim removed 2 bases at V and 1 base at J, leaving 5 bases unmatched. CDR3 sequence (DNA): TGTGCCAGCAGCTTATTAGCGGGGGGGTTGGGCACAGATACGCAGTATTTT. Translating gives CASSLLAGGLGTDTQYF.

The DNA for the CDR3 is TGTGCCATCAGTGACGGGGGTCAGCCCCAGCATTTT. This codes for CAISDGGQPQHF. The V and J genes are TRBV10-3 and TRBJ1-5; D may be TRBD1 (5 bases). Germline values: CDR1 ENHRY, CDR2 SYGVKD. V lost 3 bases to trimming and J lost 6 bases, with 6 bases between them. The CDR3 runs 12 residues.

The gene calls are TRBV30 and TRBJ2-3, with 11 bases aligning to TRBD2. J gave up 5 bases and V 0 bases, and 7 bases lay outside the gene matches. Germline V gene lookup returns CDR1 GTSNPN and CDR2 SVGIG (reference sequence). CDR3 length: 16 amino acids. The CDR3 region has the DNA TGTGCCTGGAGTGTATTAGCGGGGGGGCCGAGAGATACGCAGTATTTT. Translation gives CAWSVLAGGPRDTQYF.

This clone was counted a few times. The chain joins TRBV9 to TRBJ2-7, with no clear D. Trimming took 4 bases from V and 3 from J, leaving 20 bases between them. Per germline, CDR1 SGDLS and CDR2 YYNGEE. This CDR3 spans 16 amino acids. The CDR3 here is CASSSTESDWLYEQYF. The CDR3 region has the DNA TGTGCCAGCAGCTCCACGGAGAGCGACTGGCTCTACGAGCAGTACTTC.

This clone came up a few times. This rearrangement joins TRBV11-2 to TRBJ2-7, with 7 bases lining up with TRBD2. This CDR3 region has 16 residues. The germline gives CDR1 SGHAT, CDR2 FQNNGV. The J segment lost 5 bases and the V segment lost 3 bases, leaving 13 bases of the junction unmatched. CDR3 in amino acids: CASSFQPSGRRNEQYF. The DNA of the CDR3 is TGTGCCAGCAGCTTCCAACCTAGCGGTCGTAGGAACGAGCAGTACTTC. The entire variable domain, with the rest obtained from reference TRBV11-2 and TRBJ2-7, is as follows: EAGVAQSPRYKIIEKRQSVAFWCNPISGHATLYWYQQILGQGPKLLIQFQNNGVVDDSQLPKDRFSAERLKGVDSTLKIQPAKLEDSAVYLCASSFQPSGRRNEQYFGPGTRLTVT.

This clone was counted once. The CDR3 nucleotides are TGTGCCAGCAGCTTCCCGGGGAAGTTTTACGAGCAGTACTTC. Protein product: CASSFPGKFYEQYF. The chain links TRBV5-5 to TRBJ2-7; perhaps TRBD2 as D (5 bases). The CDR3 contains 14 residues. Trimming removed 2 bases from V and 4 bases from J, with 13 bases in between. Germline assignment: CDR1 SGHKS and CDR2 YYEKEE (reference sequence).